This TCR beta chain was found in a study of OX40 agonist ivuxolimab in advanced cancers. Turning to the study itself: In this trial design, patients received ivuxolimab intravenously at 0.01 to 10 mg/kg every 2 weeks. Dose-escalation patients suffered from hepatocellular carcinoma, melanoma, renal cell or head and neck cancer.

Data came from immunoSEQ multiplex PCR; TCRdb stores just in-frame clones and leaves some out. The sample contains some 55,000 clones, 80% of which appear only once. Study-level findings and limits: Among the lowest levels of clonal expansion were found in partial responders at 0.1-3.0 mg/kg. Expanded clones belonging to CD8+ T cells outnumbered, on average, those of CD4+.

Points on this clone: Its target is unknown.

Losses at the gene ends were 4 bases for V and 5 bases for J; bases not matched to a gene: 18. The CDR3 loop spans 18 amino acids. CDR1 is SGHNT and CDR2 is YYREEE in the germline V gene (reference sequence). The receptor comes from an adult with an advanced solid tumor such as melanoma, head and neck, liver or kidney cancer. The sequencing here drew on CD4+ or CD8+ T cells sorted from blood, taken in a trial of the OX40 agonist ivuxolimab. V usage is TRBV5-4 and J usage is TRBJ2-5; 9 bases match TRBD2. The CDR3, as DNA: TGTGCCAGCAGCCCCGGTGCGGCGCGGGGGGGCCGGTGGGAGACCCAGTACTTC. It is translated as CASSPGAARGGRWETQYF.